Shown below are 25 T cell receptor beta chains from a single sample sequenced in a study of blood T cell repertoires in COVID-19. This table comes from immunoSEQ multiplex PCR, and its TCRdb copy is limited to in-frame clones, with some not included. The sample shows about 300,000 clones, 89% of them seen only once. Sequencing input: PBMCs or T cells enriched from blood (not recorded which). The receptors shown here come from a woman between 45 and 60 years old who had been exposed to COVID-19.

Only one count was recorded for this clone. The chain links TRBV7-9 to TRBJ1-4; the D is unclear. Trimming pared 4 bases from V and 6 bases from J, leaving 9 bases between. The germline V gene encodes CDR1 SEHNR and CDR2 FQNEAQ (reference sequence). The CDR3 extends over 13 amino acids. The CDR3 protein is CASSSFPDEKLFF. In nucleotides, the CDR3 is TGTGCCAGCAGCTCTTTCCCGGATGAAAAACTGTTTTTT. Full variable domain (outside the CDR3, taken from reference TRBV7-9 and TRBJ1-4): DTGVSQNPRHKITKRGQNVTFRCDPISEHNRLYWYRQTLGQGPEFLTYFQNEAQLEKSRLLSDRFSAERPKGSFSTLEIQRTEQGDSAMYLCASSSFPDEKLFFGSGTQLSVL.

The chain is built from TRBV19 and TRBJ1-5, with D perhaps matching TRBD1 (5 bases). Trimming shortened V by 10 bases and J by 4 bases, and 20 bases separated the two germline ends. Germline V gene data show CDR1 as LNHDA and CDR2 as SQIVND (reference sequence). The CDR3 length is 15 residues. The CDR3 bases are TGTGCCACCCTCCCTCGGGCAGGGCGGAATCAGCCCCAGCATTTT. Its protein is CATLPRAGRNQPQHF.

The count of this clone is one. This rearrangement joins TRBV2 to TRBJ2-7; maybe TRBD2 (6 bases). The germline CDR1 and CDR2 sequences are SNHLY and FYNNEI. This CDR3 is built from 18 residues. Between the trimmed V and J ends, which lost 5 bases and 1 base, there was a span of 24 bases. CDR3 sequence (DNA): TGTGCCAGCAGTCCTTTCGGAGCTAGCGATTTCATTTCCTACGAGCAGTACTTC. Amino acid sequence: CASSPFGASDFISYEQYF.

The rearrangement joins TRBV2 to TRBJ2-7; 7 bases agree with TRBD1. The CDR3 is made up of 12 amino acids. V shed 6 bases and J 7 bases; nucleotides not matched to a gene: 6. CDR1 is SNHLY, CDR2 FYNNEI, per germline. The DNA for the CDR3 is TGTGCCAGCAGGGAACAGGGGCCGGAGCAGTACTTC. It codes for CASREQGPEQYF.

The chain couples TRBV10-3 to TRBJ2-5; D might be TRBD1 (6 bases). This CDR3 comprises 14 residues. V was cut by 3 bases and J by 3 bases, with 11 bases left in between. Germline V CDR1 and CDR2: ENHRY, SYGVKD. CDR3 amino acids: CAISESGGKETQYF. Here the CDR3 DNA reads TGTGCCATCAGTGAATCTGGGGGCAAAGAGACCCAGTACTTC.

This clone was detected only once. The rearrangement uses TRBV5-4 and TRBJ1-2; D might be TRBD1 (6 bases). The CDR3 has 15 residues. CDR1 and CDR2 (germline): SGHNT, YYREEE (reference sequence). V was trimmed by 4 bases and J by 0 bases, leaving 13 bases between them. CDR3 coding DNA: TGTGCCAGCAGCCCTGACAGGCCAGCTAACTATGGCTACACCTTC. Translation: CASSPDRPANYGYTF.

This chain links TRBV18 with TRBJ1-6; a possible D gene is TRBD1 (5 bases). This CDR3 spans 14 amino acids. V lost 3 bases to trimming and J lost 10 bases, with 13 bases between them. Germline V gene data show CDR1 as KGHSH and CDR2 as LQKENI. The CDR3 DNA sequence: TGTGCCAGCTCACCCAGCCAGGGTAACTCACCCCTCCACTTT. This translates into CASSPSQGNSPLHF.

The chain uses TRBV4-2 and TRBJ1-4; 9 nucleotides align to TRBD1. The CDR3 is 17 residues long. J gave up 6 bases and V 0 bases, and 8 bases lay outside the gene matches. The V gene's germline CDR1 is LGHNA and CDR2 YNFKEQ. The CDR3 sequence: CASSQEGGGQGYEKLFF. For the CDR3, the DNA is TGTGCCAGCAGCCAAGAGGGTGGGGGACAGGGATATGAAAAACTGTTTTTT.

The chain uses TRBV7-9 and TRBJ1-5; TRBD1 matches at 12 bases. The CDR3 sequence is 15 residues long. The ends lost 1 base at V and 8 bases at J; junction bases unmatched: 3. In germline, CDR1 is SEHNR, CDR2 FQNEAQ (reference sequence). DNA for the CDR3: TGTGCCAGCAGCTTAGGGGACAGGGGGCTTGAGCCCCAGCATTTT. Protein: CASSLGDRGLEPQHF.

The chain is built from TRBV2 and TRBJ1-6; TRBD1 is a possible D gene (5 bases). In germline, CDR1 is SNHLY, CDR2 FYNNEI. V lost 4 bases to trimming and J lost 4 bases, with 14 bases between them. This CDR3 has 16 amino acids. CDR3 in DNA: TGTGCCAGCAGTGTGGAAACAGGCCTATATAATTCACCCCTCCACTTT. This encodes CASSVETGLYNSPLHF.

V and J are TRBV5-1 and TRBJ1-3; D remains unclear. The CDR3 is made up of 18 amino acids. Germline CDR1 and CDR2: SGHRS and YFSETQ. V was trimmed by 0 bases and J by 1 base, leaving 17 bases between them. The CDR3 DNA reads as TGCGCCAGCAGCTTGGATCCGTTCGGCGGCGGATCTGGAAACACCATATATTTT. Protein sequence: CASSLDPFGGGSGNTIYF.

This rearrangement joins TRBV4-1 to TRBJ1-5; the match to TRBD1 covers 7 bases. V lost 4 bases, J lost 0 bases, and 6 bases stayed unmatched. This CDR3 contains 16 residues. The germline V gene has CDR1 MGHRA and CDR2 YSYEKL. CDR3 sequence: CASSRGTATSNQPQHF. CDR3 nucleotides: TGCGCCAGCAGCCGAGGGACAGCCACTAGCAATCAGCCCCAGCATTTT.

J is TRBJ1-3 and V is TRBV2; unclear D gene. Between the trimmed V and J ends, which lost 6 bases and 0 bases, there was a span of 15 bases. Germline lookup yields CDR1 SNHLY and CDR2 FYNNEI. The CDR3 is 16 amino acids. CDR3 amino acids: CASRAAVGYSGNTIYF. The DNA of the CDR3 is TGTGCCAGCAGGGCGGCGGTAGGTTACTCTGGAAACACCATATATTTT.

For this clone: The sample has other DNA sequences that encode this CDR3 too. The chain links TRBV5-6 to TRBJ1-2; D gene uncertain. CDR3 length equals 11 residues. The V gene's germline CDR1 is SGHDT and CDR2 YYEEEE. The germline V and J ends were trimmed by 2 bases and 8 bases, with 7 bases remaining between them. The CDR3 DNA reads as TGTGCCAGCAGCTTAGAGGAGGGCTACACCTTC. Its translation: CASSLEEGYTF.

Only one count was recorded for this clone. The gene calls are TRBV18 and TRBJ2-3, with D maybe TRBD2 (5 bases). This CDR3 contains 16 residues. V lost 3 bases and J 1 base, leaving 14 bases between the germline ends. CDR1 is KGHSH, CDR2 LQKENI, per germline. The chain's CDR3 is CASSPRPLGGTDTQYF. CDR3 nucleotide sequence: TGTGCCAGCTCACCGAGACCACTCGGGGGCACAGATACGCAGTATTTT.

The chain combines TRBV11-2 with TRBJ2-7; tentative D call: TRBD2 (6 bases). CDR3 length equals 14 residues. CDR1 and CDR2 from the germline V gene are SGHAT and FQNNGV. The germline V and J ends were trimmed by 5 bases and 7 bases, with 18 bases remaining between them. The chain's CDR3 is CASSLREALGEQYF. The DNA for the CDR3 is TGTGCCAGCAGCCTCAGGGAGGCCCTGGGAGAGCAGTACTTC.

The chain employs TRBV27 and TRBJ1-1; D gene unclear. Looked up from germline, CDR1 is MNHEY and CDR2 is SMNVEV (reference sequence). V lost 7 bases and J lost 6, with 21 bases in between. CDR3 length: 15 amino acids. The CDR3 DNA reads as TGTGCCAGCACCCCTCAAGGCAGACCAGGCCCTGAAGCTTTCTTT. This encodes CASTPQGRPGPEAFF.

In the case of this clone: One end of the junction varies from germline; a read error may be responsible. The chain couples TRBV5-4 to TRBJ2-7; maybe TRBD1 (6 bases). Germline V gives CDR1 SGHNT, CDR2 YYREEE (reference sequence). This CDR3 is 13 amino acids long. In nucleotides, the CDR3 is TGTGCCAGCCGCTTACAGGGTTCCTACGAGCAGTACTTC. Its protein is CASRLQGSYEQYF.

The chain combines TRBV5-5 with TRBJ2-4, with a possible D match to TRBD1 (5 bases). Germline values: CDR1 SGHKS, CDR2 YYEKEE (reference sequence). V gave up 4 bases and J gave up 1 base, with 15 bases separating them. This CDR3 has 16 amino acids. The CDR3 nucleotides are TGTGCCAGCAGCCAGTTAGCCCCAGGGGCCAAAAACATTCAGTACTTC. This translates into CASSQLAPGAKNIQYF.

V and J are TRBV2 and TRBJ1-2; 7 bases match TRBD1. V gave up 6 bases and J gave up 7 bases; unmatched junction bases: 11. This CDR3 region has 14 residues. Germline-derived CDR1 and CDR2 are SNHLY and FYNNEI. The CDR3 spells CASRQGDTVGGYTF. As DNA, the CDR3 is TGTGCCAGCAGGCAGGGGGACACAGTTGGTGGCTACACCTTC.

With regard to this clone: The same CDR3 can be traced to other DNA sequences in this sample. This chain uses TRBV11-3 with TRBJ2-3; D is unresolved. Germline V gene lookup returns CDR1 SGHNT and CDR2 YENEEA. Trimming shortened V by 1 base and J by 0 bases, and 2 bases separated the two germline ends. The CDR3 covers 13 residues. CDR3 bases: TGTGCCAGCAGCTTAGCTAGCACAGATACGCAGTATTTT. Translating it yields CASSLASTDTQYF. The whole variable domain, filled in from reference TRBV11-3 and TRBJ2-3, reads EAGVVQSPRYKIIEKKQPVAFWCNPISGHNTLYWYLQNLGQGPELLIRYENEEAVDDSQLPKDRFSAERLKGVDSTLKIQPAELGDSAVYLCASSLASTDTQYFGPGTRLTVL.

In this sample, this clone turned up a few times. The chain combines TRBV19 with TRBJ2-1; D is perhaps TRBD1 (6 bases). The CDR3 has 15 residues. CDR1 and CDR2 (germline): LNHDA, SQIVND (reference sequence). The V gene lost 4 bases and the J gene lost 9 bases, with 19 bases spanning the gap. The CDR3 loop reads CASSTGAQGTGEQFF. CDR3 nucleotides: TGTGCCAGTAGTACAGGGGCGCAGGGTACGGGTGAGCAGTTCTTC.

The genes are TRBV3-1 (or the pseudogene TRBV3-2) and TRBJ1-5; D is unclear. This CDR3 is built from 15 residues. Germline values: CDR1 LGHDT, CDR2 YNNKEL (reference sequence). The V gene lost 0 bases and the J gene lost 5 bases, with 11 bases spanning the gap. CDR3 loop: CASSQDLGRYQPQHF. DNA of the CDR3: TGTGCCAGCAGCCAAGATCTCGGGAGATATCAGCCCCAGCATTTT.

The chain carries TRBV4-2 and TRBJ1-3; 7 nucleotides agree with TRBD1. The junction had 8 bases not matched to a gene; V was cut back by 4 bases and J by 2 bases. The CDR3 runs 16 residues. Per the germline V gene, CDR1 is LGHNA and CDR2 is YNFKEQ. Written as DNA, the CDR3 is TGTGCCAGCAGCCTTGACAGGGAAAGGGCTGGAAACACCATATATTTT. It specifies CASSLDRERAGNTIYF.

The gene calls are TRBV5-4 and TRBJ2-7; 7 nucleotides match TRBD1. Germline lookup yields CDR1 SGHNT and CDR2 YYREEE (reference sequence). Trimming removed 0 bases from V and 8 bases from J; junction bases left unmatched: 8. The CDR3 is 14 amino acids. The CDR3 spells CASSLGGLGQKQYF. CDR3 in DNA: TGTGCCAGCAGCTTGGGGGGGTTGGGACAGAAGCAGTACTTC.